These 13 T cell receptor beta chains came from one sample sequenced in a study of preoperative IRX-2 immunotherapy in early breast cancer. Treatment here: preoperative locoregional IRX-2 cytokine immunotherapy. Profiling relied on immunoSEQ multiplex PCR, and the TCRdb table lists in-frame clones only, not all of them. The sample includes around 62,000 clones, around 94% of them seen just once. This specimen was acquired from a patient treated with IRX-2 immunotherapy. The receptor set was obtained from a human donor with breast cancer.

The chain has TRBV28 and TRBJ2-5; D is tentatively TRBD1 or TRBD2 (6 bases each). Germline CDR1 and CDR2: MDHEN and SYDVKM. The CDR3 is made up of 14 amino acids. V was shortened by 4 bases and J by 5 bases, with 14 bases between the two germline ends. The CDR3 bases are TGTGCCAGCAGTTCGACAGGAGGGGGGGAGACCCAGTACTTC. The encoded protein is CASSSTGGGETQYF.

J is TRBJ1-2 and V is TRBV4-1; TRBD1 matches 7 bases. The V and J ends lost 4 bases and 5 bases, in that order; junction bases with no gene match: 7. The CDR3 loop spans 14 amino acids. In germline, CDR1 is MGHRA, CDR2 YSYEKL. CDR3 in DNA: TGCGCCAGCAGCCCGTTCGGGACAGATTATGGCTACACCTTC. Translating it yields CASSPFGTDYGYTF.

This chain links TRBV28 with TRBJ1-1; D might be TRBD1 (5 bases). This CDR3 region has 15 residues. Looked up from germline, CDR1 is MDHEN and CDR2 is SYDVKM. Trimming stripped 0 bases from V and 1 base from J, with 9 bases between. CDR3 in DNA: TGTGCCAGCAGTTTATGGGGCCAGGGGAACACTGAAGCTTTCTTT. Its translation is CASSLWGQGNTEAFF. The variable domain in full, completed from reference TRBV28 and TRBJ1-1, reads DVKVTQSSRYLVKRTGEKVFLECVQDMDHENMFWYRQDPGLGLRLIYFSYDVKMKEKGDIPEGYSVSREKKERFSLILESASTNQTSMYLCASSLWGQGNTEAFFGQGTRLTVV.

This clone was observed a single time. CDR3 sequence (DNA): TGTGCCAGTAGTCCAAATCGGGGGCAGGGAGAACTGGGTACGCAGTATTTT. It is translated as CASSPNRGQGELGTQYF. The chain employs TRBV19 and TRBJ2-3, with D perhaps assigned TRBD1 or TRBD2 (6 bases each). The CDR3 consists of 17 residues. Germline CDR1 and CDR2: LNHDA and SQIVND (reference sequence). Deletions cut 5 bases from V and 8 bases from J, with 26 bases between.

The V call is TRBV28, the J call TRBJ1-1; a possible D gene is TRBD1 (6 bases). The CDR3 runs to 12 residues. V lost 5 bases and J 8 bases, leaving 12 bases between the germline ends. Germline V lookup: CDR1 MDHEN, CDR2 SYDVKM. CDR3 sequence (DNA): TGTGCCAGCAGTCTCACAGGGAGCGAAGCTTTCTTT. Amino acids: CASSLTGSEAFF.

V and J are TRBV9 and TRBJ1-2; TRBD1 agrees at 7 bases. The CDR3 length is 15 residues. CDR1 is SGDLS, CDR2 YYNGEE, per germline. Unmatched junction bases numbered 13, after V lost 3 bases and J lost 8 bases. Here the CDR3 reads CASSGTQGDRYGYTF. The DNA for the CDR3 is TGTGCCAGCAGCGGGACTCAGGGGGACCGCTACGGCTACACCTTC. Drawing the rest from reference TRBV9 and TRBJ1-2, the complete variable domain is DSGVTQTPKHLITATGQRVTLRCSPRSGDLSVYWYQQSLDQGLQFLIQYYNGEERAKGNILERFSAQQFPDLHSELNLSSLELGDSALYFCASSGTQGDRYGYTFGSGTRLTVV.

The CDR3 DNA follows: TGTGCCAGTAGACCCGATCATTATCAGCCCCAGCATTTT. This codes for CASRPDHYQPQHF. This chain connects TRBV19 to TRBJ1-5, with D unresolved. The CDR3 runs to 13 residues. The V gene's germline CDR1 is LNHDA and CDR2 SQIVND (reference sequence). Trimming took 6 bases from V and 5 from J, leaving 11 bases between them.

This sequence joins TRBV5-5 and TRBJ1-2; 7 positions agree with TRBD1. With 4 bases clipped from V and 8 bases from J, the junction kept 5 bases outside the gene matches. Germline CDR1 SGHKS, CDR2 YYEKEE (reference sequence). The CDR3 spans 12 residues. This CDR3 is CASSQTGYGYTF. In DNA form, the CDR3 reads TGTGCCAGCAGCCAGACAGGGTACGGCTACACCTTC.

The CDR3 DNA follows: TGTGCCAGCAGTGACTCGAACCGGGGGACACCCCTCCACTTT. It codes for CASSDSNRGTPLHF. The chain carries TRBV6-4 and TRBJ1-6, with D possibly being TRBD1 (5 bases). The CDR3 is made up of 14 amino acids. Deletions cut 0 bases from V and 11 bases from J, with 11 bases between. Germline V lookup: CDR1 MRHNA, CDR2 SNTAGT.

The chain recombines TRBV5-1 with TRBJ1-2, with TRBD1 matching 8 bases. The J segment lost 8 bases and the V segment lost 0 bases, leaving 6 bases of the junction unmatched. Germline lookup yields CDR1 SGHRS and CDR2 YFSETQ. The CDR3 is 14 residues long. CDR3 amino acids: CASSLVGRGRGYTF. As DNA, the CDR3 is TGCGCCAGCAGCTTGGTTGGCAGGGGGCGAGGCTACACCTTC.

The rearrangement uses TRBV5-1 and TRBJ2-1; a possible D gene is TRBD2 (5 bases). The CDR3 runs 14 residues. Germline V lookup: CDR1 SGHRS, CDR2 YFSETQ. V was pared by 4 bases and J by 8 bases, with 16 bases between. The CDR3 reads CASSPDSLFYEQFF. Here the CDR3 DNA reads TGCGCCAGCAGCCCGGACTCACTTTTCTATGAGCAGTTCTTC.

DNA for the CDR3: TGTGCCACCAGCAGAGTGGGGTCCCAAGAGACCCAGTACTTC. It codes for CATSRVGSQETQYF. This rearrangement joins TRBV15 to TRBJ2-5; no clear D gene. Trimming stripped 1 base from V and 1 base from J, with 7 bases between. The CDR3 length is 14 residues. Germline-derived CDR1 and CDR2 are LNHNV and YYDKDF (reference sequence).

The J gene is TRBJ2-3, the V gene TRBV7-3, with a weak D call TRBD2 (6 bases). The CDR3 is 15 amino acids. Germline V gene data show CDR1 as SGHTA and CDR2 as FQGTGA. The V end was cut by 4 bases, the J end by 0 bases, with 11 bases between. CDR3 region: CASSSGGISTDTQYF. The CDR3 nucleotides are TGTGCCAGCAGCTCCGGGGGTATTAGCACAGATACGCAGTATTTT.